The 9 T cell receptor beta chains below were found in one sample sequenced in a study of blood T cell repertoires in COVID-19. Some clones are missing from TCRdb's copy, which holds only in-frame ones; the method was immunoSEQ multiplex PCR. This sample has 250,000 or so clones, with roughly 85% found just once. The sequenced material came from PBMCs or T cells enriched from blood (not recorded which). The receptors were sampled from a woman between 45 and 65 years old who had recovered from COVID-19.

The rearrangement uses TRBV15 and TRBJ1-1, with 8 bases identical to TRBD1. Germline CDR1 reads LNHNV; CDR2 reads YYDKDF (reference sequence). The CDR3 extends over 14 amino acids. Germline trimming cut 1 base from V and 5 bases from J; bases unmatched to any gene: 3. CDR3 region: CATSRVQGVTEAFF. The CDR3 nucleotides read TGTGCCACCAGCAGAGTACAGGGGGTTACTGAAGCTTTCTTT.

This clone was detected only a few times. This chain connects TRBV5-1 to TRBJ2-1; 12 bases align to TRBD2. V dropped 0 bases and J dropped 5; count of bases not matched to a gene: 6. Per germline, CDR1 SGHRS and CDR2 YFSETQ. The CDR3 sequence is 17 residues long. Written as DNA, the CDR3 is TGCGCCAGCAGCTTGGTAGCTAGCGGGAGGGCCAACAATGAGCAGTTCTTC. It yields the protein CASSLVASGRANNEQFF. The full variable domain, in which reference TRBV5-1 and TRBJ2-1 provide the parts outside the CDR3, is KAGVTQTPRYLIKTRGQQVTLSCSPISGHRSVSWYQQTPGQGLQFLFEYFSETQRNKGNFPGRFSGRQFSNSRSEMNVSTLELGDSALYLCASSLVASGRANNEQFFGPGTRLTVL.

This chain's CDR3 is CASSPPQGRETEAFF. The CDR3 region has the DNA TGTGCCAGCTCACCACCGCAGGGAAGGGAAACTGAAGCTTTCTTT. The chain has TRBV18 and TRBJ1-1; D perhaps matches TRBD1 (5 bases). CDR1 KGHSH and CDR2 LQKENI come from the germline V gene. V was trimmed by 0 bases and J by 5 bases, leaving 13 bases between them. CDR3 size: 15 residues.

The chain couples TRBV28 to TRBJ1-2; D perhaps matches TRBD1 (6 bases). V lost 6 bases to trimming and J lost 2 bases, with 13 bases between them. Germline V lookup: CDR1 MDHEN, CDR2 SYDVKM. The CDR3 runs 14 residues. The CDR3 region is CASRTTQGNYGYTF. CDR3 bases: TGTGCCAGCAGAACCACTCAGGGGAACTATGGCTACACCTTC.

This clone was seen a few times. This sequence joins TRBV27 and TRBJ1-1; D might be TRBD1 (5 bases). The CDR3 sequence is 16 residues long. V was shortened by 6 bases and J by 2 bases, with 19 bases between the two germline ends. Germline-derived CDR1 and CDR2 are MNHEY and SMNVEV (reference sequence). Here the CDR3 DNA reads TGTGCCAGCAGCCCCGACAGCTATCCCTCCAACACTGAAGCTTTCTTT. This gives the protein CASSPDSYPSNTEAFF.

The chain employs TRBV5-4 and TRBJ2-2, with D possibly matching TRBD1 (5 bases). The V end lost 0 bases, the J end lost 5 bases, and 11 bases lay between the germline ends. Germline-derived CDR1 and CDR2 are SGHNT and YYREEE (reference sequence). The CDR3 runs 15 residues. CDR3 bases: TGTGCCAGCAGCTTGGCAGGCAGGGTGACCGGGGAGCTGTTTTTT. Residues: CASSLAGRVTGELFF.

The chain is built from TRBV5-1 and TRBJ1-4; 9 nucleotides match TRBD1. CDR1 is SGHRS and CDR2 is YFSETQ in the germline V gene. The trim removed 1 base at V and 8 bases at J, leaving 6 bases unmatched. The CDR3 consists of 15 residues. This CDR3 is CASSLTGGWREKLFF. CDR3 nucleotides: TGCGCCAGCAGCTTGACAGGGGGCTGGAGGGAAAAACTGTTTTTT.

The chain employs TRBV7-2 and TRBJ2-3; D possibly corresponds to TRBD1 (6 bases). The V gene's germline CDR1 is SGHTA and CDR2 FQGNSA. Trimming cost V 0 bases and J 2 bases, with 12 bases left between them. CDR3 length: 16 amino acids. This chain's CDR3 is CASSLAVRGSTDTQYF. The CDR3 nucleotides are TGTGCCAGCAGCTTAGCTGTCAGGGGCTCCACAGATACGCAGTATTTT.

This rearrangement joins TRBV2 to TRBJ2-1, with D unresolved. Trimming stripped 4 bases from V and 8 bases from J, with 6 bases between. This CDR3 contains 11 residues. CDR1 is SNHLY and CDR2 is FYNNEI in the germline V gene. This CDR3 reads CASSVVYEQFF. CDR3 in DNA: TGTGCCAGCAGTGTCGTCTATGAGCAGTTCTTC.